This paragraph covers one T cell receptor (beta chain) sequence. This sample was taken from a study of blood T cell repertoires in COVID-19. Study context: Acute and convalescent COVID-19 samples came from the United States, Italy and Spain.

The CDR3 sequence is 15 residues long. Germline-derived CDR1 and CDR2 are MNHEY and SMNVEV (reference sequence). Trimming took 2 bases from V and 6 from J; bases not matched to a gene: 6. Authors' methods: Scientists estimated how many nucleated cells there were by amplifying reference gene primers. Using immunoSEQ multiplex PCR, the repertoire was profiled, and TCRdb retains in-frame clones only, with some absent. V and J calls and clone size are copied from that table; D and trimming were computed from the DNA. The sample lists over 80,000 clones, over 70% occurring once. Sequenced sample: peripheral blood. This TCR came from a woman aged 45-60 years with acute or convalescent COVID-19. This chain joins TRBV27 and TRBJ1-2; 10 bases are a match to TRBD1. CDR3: CASSLQGQGYNGYTF. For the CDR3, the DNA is TGTGCCAGCAGTTTACAGGGACAGGGGTATAATGGCTACACCTTC.